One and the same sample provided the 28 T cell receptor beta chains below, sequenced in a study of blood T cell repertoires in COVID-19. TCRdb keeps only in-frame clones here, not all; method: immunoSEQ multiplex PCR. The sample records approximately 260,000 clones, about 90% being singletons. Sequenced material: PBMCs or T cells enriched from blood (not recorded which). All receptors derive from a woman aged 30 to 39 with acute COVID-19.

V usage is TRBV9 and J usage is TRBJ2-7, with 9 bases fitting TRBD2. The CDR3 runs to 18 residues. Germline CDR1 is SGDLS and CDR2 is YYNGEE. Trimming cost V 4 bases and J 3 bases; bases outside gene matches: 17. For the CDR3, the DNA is TGTGCCAGCAGCCCCCGTCCCGGGACTAGCTCTTATATCTACGAGCAGTACTTC. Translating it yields CASSPRPGTSSYIYEQYF.

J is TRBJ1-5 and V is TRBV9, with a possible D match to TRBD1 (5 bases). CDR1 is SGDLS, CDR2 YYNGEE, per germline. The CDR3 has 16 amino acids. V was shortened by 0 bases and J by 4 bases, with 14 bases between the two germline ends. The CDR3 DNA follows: TGTGCCAGCAGCGTAGATGACAGTGCTTTAAATCAGCCCCAGCATTTT. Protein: CASSVDDSALNQPQHF. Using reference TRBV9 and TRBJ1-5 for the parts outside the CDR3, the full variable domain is DSGVTQTPKHLITATGQRVTLRCSPRSGDLSVYWYQQSLDQGLQFLIQYYNGEERAKGNILERFSAQQFPDLHSELNLSSLELGDSALYFCASSVDDSALNQPQHFGDGTRLSIL.

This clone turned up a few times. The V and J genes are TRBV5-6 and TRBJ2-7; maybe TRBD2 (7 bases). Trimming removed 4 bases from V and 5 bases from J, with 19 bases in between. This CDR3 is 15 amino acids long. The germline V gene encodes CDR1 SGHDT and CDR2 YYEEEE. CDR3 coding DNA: TGTGCCAGCAGCCATTGGGGGGGCCGTAAGGACGAGCAGTACTTC. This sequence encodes CASSHWGGRKDEQYF.

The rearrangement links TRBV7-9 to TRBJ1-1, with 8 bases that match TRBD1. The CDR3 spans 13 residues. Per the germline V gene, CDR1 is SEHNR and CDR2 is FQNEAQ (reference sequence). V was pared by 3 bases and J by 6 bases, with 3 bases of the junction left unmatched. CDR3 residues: CASSFTTGAEAFF. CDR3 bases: TGTGCCAGCAGCTTTACGACAGGGGCTGAAGCTTTCTTT.

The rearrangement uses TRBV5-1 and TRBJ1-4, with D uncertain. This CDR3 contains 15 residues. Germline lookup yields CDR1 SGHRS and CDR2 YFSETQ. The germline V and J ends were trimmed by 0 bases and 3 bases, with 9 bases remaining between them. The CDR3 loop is CASSLAQVANEKLFF. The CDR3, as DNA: TGCGCCAGCAGCTTGGCCCAGGTTGCTAATGAAAAACTGTTTTTT. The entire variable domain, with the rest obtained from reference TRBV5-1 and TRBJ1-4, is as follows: KAGVTQTPRYLIKTRGQQVTLSCSPISGHRSVSWYQQTPGQGLQFLFEYFSETQRNKGNFPGRFSGRQFSNSRSEMNVSTLELGDSALYLCASSLAQVANEKLFFGSGTQLSVL.

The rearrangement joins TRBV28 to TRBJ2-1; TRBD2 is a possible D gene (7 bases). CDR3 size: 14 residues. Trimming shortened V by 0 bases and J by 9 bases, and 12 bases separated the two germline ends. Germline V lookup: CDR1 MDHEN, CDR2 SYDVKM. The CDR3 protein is CASSLWGGASEQFF. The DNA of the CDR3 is TGTGCCAGCAGTTTATGGGGGGGGGCCAGTGAGCAGTTCTTC. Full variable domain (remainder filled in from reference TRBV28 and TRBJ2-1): DVKVTQSSRYLVKRTGEKVFLECVQDMDHENMFWYRQDPGLGLRLIYFSYDVKMKEKGDIPEGYSVSREKKERFSLILESASTNQTSMYLCASSLWGGASEQFFGPGTRLTVL.

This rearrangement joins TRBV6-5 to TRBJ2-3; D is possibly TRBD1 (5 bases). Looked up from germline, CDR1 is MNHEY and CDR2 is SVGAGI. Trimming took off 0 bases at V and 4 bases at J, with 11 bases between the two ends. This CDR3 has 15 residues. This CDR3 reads CASSYSGHISDTQYF. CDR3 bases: TGTGCCAGCAGTTACTCGGGGCATATTTCAGATACGCAGTATTTT.

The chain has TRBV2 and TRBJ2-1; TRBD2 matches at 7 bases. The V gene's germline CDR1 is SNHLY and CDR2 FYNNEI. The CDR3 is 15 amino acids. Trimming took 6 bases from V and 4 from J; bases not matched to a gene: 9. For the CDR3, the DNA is TGTGCCAGCAGGGGACTTGCGGGGGTTTACAATGAGCAGTTCTTC. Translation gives CASRGLAGVYNEQFF.

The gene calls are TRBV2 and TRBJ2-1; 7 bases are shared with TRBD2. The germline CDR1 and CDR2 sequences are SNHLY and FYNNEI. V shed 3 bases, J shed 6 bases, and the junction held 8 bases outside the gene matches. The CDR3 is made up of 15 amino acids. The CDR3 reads CASSESSGAFNEQFF. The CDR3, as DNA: TGTGCCAGCAGTGAGTCCAGCGGGGCCTTCAATGAGCAGTTCTTC.

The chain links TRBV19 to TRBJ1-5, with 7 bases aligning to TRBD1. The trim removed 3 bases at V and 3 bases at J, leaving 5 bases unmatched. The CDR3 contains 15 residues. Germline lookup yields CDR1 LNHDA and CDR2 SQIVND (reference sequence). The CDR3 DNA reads TGTGCCAGTAGTATCCAGGACAGGTCCAATCAGCCCCAGCATTTT. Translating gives CASSIQDRSNQPQHF.

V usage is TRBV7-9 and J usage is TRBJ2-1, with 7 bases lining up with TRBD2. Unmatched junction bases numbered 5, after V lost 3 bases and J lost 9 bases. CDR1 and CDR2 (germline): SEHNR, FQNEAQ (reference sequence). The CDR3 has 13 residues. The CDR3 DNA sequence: TGTGCCAGCAGCTTGGGGGGGTACGGTGAGCAGTTCTTC. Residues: CASSLGGYGEQFF. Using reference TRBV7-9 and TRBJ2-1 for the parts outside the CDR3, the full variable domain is DTGVSQNPRHKITKRGQNVTFRCDPISEHNRLYWYRQTLGQGPEFLTYFQNEAQLEKSRLLSDRFSAERPKGSFSTLEIQRTEQGDSAMYLCASSLGGYGEQFFGPGTRLTVL.

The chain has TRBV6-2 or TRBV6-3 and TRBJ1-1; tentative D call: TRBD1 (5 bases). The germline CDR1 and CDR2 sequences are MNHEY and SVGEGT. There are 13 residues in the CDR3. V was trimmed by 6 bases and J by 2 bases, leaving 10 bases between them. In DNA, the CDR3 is TGTGCCAGCAGCTTGACAGATAACACTGAAGCTTTCTTT. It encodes CASSLTDNTEAFF.

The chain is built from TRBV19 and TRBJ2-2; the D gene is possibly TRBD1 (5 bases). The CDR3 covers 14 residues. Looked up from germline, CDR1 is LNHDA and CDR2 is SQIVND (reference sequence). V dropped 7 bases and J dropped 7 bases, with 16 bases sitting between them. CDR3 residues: CASNRNFNVGELFF. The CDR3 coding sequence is TGTGCCAGTAACAGGAACTTCAACGTCGGGGAGCTGTTTTTT.

CDR3: CAISQKLPRYSGNTIYF. CDR3 DNA: TGTGCCATCAGCCAAAAACTGCCTAGATACTCTGGAAACACCATATATTTT. V usage is TRBV10-3 and J usage is TRBJ1-3, with D unclear. V lost 6 bases to trimming and J lost 0 bases, with 18 bases between them. From germline, CDR1 is ENHRY and CDR2 SYGVKD. The CDR3 extends over 17 amino acids.

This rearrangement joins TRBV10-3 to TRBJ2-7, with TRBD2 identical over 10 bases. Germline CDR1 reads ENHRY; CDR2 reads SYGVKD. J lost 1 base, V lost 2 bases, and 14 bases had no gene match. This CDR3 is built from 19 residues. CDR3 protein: CAISEAGASGRTVSYEQYF. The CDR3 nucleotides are TGTGCCATCAGTGAGGCCGGGGCTAGCGGGAGAACTGTGTCCTACGAGCAGTACTTC.

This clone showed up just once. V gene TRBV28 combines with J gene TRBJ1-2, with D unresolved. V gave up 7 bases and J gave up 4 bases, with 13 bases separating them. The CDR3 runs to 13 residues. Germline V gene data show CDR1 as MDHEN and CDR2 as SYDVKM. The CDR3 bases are TGTGCCAGCACCCCAGGTGGGTTCTATGGCTACACCTTC. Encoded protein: CASTPGGFYGYTF.

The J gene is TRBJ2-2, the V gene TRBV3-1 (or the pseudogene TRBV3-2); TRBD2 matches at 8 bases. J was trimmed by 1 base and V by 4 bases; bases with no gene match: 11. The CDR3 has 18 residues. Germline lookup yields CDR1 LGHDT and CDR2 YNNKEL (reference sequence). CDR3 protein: CASSPEIGLAGNTGELFF. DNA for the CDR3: TGTGCCAGCAGCCCCGAGATCGGGCTAGCGGGGAACACCGGGGAGCTGTTTTTT.

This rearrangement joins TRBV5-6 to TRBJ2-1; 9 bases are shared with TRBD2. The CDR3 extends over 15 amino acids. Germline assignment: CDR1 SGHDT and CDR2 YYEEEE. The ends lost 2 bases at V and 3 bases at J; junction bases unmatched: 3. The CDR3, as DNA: TGTGCCAGCAGCTTTAGCGGGGGCTACTACAATGAGCAGTTCTTC. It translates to CASSFSGGYYNEQFF.

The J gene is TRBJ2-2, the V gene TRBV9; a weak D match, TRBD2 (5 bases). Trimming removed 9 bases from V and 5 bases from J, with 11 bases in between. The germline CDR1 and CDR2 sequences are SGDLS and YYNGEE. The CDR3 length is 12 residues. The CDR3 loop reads CATAGRTGELFF. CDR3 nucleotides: TGTGCCACCGCGGGTCGTACCGGGGAGCTGTTTTTT.

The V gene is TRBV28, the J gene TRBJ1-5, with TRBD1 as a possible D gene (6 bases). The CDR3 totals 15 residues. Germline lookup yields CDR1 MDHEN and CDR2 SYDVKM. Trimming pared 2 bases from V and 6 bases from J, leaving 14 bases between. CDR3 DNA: TGTGCCAGCAGTTTAGGGGGACAAGCGACTCAGCCCCAGCATTTT. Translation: CASSLGGQATQPQHF.

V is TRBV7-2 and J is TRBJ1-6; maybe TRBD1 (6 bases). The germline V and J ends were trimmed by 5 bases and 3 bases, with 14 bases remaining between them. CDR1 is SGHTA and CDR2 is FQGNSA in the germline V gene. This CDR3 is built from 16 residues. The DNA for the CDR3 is TGTGCCAGCAGCCAAATAAAGACAGGCTATAATTCACCCCTCCACTTT. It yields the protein CASSQIKTGYNSPLHF.

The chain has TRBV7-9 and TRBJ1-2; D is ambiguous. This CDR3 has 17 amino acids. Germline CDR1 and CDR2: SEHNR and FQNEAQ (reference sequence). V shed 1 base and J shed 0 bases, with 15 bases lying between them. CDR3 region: CASSLVSDPLANYGYTF. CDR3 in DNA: TGTGCCAGCAGCTTAGTATCGGACCCACTAGCTAACTATGGCTACACCTTC.

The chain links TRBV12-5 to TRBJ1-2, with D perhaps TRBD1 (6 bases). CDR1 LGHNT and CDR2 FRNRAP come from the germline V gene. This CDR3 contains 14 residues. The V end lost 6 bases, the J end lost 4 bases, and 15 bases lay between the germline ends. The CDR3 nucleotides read TGTGCTAGTGGAAGACAGGTTCCGAGCTATGGCTACACCTTC. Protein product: CASGRQVPSYGYTF.

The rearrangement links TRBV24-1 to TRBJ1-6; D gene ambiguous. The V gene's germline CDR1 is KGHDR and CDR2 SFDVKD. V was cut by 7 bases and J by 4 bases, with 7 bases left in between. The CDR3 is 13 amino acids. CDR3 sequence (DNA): TGTGCCACCAGACAGCTTTATAATTCACCCCTCCACTTT. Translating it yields CATRQLYNSPLHF.

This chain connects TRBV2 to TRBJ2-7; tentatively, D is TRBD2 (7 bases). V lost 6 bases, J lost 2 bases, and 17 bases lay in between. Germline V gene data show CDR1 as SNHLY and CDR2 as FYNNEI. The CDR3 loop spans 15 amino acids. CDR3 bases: TGTGCCAGCAGCGAAAGGGGGGGGTCGGCCTACGAGCAGTACTTC. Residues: CASSERGGSAYEQYF. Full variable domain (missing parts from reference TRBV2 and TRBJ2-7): EPEVTQTPSHQVTQMGQEVILRCVPISNHLYFYWYRQILGQKVEFLVSFYNNEISEKSEIFDDQFSVERPDGSNFTLKIRSTKLEDSAMYFCASSERGGSAYEQYFGPGTRLTVT.

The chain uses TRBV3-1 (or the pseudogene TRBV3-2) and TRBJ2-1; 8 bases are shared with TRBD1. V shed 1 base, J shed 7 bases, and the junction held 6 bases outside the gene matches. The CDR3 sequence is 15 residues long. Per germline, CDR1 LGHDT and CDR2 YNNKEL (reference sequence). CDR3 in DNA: TGTGCCAGCAGCCAAGGGACAGGGACGGGAAATGAGCAGTTCTTC. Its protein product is CASSQGTGTGNEQFF.

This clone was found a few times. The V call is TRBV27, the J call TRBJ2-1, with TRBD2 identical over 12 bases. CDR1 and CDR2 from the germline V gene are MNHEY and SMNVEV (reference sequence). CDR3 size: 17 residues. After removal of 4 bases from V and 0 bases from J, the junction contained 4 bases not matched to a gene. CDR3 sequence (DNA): TGTGCCAGCAGTTACGGACTAGCGGGGATCTCCTACAATGAGCAGTTCTTC. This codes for CASSYGLAGISYNEQFF.

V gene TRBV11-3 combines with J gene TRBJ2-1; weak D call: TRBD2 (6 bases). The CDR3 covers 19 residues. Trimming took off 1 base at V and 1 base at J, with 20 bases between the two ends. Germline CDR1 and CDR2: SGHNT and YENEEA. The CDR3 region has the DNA TGTGCCAGCAGCTTAGGTTTAGGGCTGGCGGGGTCGTCCTACAATGAGCAGTTCTTC. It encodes CASSLGLGLAGSSYNEQFF.